This T cell receptor (beta chain) was found in a study of T cell responses to AZD1222 COVID-19 vaccine. As for this clone: Its target is unknown.

The CDR3 spans 15 residues. Germline V gene lookup returns CDR1 SGHTA and CDR2 FQGNSA. With 5 bases removed from V and 9 bases from J, the gap between germline ends came to 17 bases. Study-wide points: Reportedly, nearly half of unique spike TCRs recognized epitopes outside B.1.351/B.1.1.7 mutations. Just a handful of AZD1222 recipients tested seropositive at baseline.

Profiling relied on immunoSEQ multiplex PCR, and the TCRdb table lists in-frame clones only, not all of them. The table has 70,000 to 95,000 clones, around nine tenths seen once. The clonotype comes from an adult in good health. The material was peripheral blood, obtained on day 0 of MenACWY control vaccination. The rearrangement uses TRBV7-2 and TRBJ1-6, with D possibly being TRBD1 (5 bases). CDR3 amino acids: CASSPQSRGISPLHF. The CDR3 DNA follows: TGTGCCAGCAGCCCCCAGAGCCGGGGGATTTCACCCCTCCACTTT.